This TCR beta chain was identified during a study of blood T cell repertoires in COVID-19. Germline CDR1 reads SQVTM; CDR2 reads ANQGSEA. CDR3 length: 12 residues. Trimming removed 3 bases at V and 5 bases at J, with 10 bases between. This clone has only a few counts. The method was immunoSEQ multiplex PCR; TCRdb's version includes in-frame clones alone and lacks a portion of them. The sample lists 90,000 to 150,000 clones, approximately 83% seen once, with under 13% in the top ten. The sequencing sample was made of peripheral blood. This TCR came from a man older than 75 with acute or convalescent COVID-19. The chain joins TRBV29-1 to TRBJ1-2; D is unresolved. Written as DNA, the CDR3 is TGCAGCGTTGAGTATGCGGGGTATGGCTACACCTTC. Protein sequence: CSVEYAGYGYTF.